Below are 13 T cell receptor beta chains sequenced from a single sample in a study of sequential checkpoint blockade in melanoma (dated by TCRdb to about 2019). The library came from the immunoSEQ multiplex PCR assay. Imported from immuneACCESS, the table was reduced by TCRdb to in-frame sequences with V and J called. These copies leave out some clones; in studies compared against another copy, an unresolved V gene accounts for under half, and the cause of the remainder is not known. The sample table records 17,000 or so clones; roughly 61% of these occur just once. The top ten constitute roughly 15% of the sample. In the paper's terms, the treatment or condition label means: randomized to nivolumab then ipilimumab (arm A) or the reverse (arm B). The source was CD8+ T cells sorted from blood (inferred from file names), collected from a patient given nivolumab and ipilimumab in sequence. These receptors all come from a human donor with melanoma.

The rearrangement links TRBV6-5 to TRBJ2-1; perhaps TRBD1 as D (5 bases). CDR1 and CDR2 (germline): MNHEY, SVGAGI. Deletions cut 4 bases from V and 4 bases from J, with 5 bases between. CDR3 length: 12 residues. This chain's CDR3 is CASSSGYNEQFF. CDR3 DNA: TGTGCCAGCAGTTCAGGGTACAATGAGCAGTTCTTC.

Only a few counts were recorded for this clone. The gene calls are TRBV28 and TRBJ2-7; 8 positions match TRBD1. CDR1 and CDR2 (germline): MDHEN, SYDVKM. This CDR3 region has 14 residues. V was pared by 5 bases and J by 3 bases, with 6 bases of the junction left unmatched. Here the CDR3 reads CASSPPGQDYEQYF. Written as DNA, the CDR3 is TGTGCCAGCAGTCCCCCGGGACAGGACTACGAGCAGTACTTC.

This chain uses TRBV28 with TRBJ2-5; possible D gene TRBD2, 7 bases. V gave up 4 bases and J gave up 5 bases, with 20 bases separating them. Germline values: CDR1 MDHEN, CDR2 SYDVKM. The CDR3 spans 16 residues. CDR3: CASSSVEARGGETQYF. The CDR3 DNA reads TGTGCCAGCAGTTCCGTAGAGGCCAGGGGAGGGGAGACCCAGTACTTC.

The chain employs TRBV5-6 and TRBJ1-2, with unresolved D. V lost 0 bases, J lost 5 bases, and 11 bases lay in between. The CDR3 covers 14 residues. Germline-derived CDR1 and CDR2 are SGHDT and YYEEEE. As DNA, the CDR3 is TGTGCCAGCAGCTTGGGCGGGATAGTTTATGGCTACACCTTC. This gives the protein CASSLGGIVYGYTF.

The chain is built from TRBV28 and TRBJ2-7, with D perhaps matching TRBD1 (6 bases). V shed 6 bases and J shed 0 bases, with 18 bases lying between them. The CDR3 is 16 residues long. Germline CDR1 reads MDHEN; CDR2 reads SYDVKM. Here the CDR3 DNA reads TGTGCCAGCAGCTGGGGACACCTAGGGCCCTCCTACGAGCAGTACTTC. Translating gives CASSWGHLGPSYEQYF.

This CDR3 is CASSQIRTGGSTDTQYF. The CDR3 region has the DNA TGTGCCAGCAGCCAAATTCGGACAGGGGGGAGCACAGATACGCAGTATTTT. The genes are TRBV7-6 and TRBJ2-3; 10 bases fit TRBD1. Trimming at V came to 5 bases and at J to 0 bases, leaving 8 bases not matched to a gene. Germline loops: CDR1 SGHVS, CDR2 FNYEAQ. This CDR3 comprises 17 residues.

This chain joins TRBV5-1 and TRBJ1-1; no firm D call. The CDR3 loop spans 14 amino acids. Germline V gives CDR1 SGHRS, CDR2 YFSETQ. V was trimmed by 0 bases and J by 2 bases, leaving 8 bases between them. Here the CDR3 reads CASSLVATNTEAFF. CDR3 nucleotide sequence: TGCGCCAGCAGCTTGGTAGCCACTAACACTGAAGCTTTCTTT.

This clone was picked up a small number of times. The chain uses TRBV29-1 and TRBJ2-1, with 8 bases fitting TRBD2. Per germline, CDR1 SQVTM and CDR2 ANQGSEA. V gave up 6 bases and J gave up 7 bases; unmatched junction bases: 11. The CDR3 has 14 residues. In DNA form, the CDR3 reads TGCAGCGTGATTGGGAGCGGGAGTGGAAATGAGCAGTTCTTC. Translated, it gives CSVIGSGSGNEQFF.

The V and J genes are TRBV6-1 and TRBJ2-2; 7 bases are a match to TRBD1. This CDR3 region has 14 residues. CDR1 MNHNS and CDR2 SASEGT come from the germline V gene. The trim removed 6 bases at V and 6 bases at J, leaving 7 bases unmatched. CDR3: CASRRGQFPGELFF. CDR3 DNA: TGTGCCAGCAGACGGGGACAGTTCCCCGGGGAGCTGTTTTTT.

This clone was seen a few times. The CDR3 sequence: CASSFSGTLYEQYF. The CDR3 DNA follows: TGTGCCAGCAGCTTTTCCGGGACACTATACGAGCAGTACTTC. The chain carries TRBV7-9 and TRBJ2-7; D may be TRBD1 (6 bases). V was clipped by 3 bases and J by 4 bases, with 13 bases between them. The CDR3 spans 14 residues. Germline CDR1 and CDR2: SEHNR and FQNEAQ (reference sequence). Together with reference TRBV7-9 and TRBJ2-7, the CDR3 gives the full variable domain: DTGVSQNPRHKITKRGQNVTFRCDPISEHNRLYWYRQTLGQGPEFLTYFQNEAQLEKSRLLSDRFSAERPKGSFSTLEIQRTEQGDSAMYLCASSFSGTLYEQYFGPGTRLTVT.

A few counts support this clone. The rearrangement uses TRBV27 and TRBJ1-6; D may be TRBD1 (6 bases). This CDR3 has 15 residues. The V and J ends lost 4 bases and 6 bases respectively, with 13 bases between them. Germline CDR1 MNHEY, CDR2 SMNVEV (reference sequence). The CDR3 bases are TGTGCCAGCAGTTCCGGACAGTATCCTAATTCACCCCTCCACTTT. Encoded protein: CASSSGQYPNSPLHF.

This clone has a handful of counts. The chain has TRBV4-2 and TRBJ2-5, with 9 bases aligning to TRBD2. The CDR3 spans 17 residues. The ends lost 1 base at V and 5 bases at J; junction bases unmatched: 11. Germline V gives CDR1 LGHNA, CDR2 YNFKEQ. The CDR3 region has the DNA TGTGCCAGCAGCCAAGGCTCGCGGGGGGGAGTTTCGGAGACCCAGTACTTC. It translates to CASSQGSRGGVSETQYF.

The chain carries TRBV6-5 and TRBJ1-4; D remains unclear. V was trimmed by 0 bases and J by 0 bases, leaving 8 bases between them. The CDR3 covers 16 residues. Germline lookup yields CDR1 MNHEY and CDR2 SVGAGI. CDR3 DNA sequence: TGTGCCAGCAGTTACTCGTTCGTCTCAACTAATGAAAAACTGTTTTTT. Its protein is CASSYSFVSTNEKLFF.